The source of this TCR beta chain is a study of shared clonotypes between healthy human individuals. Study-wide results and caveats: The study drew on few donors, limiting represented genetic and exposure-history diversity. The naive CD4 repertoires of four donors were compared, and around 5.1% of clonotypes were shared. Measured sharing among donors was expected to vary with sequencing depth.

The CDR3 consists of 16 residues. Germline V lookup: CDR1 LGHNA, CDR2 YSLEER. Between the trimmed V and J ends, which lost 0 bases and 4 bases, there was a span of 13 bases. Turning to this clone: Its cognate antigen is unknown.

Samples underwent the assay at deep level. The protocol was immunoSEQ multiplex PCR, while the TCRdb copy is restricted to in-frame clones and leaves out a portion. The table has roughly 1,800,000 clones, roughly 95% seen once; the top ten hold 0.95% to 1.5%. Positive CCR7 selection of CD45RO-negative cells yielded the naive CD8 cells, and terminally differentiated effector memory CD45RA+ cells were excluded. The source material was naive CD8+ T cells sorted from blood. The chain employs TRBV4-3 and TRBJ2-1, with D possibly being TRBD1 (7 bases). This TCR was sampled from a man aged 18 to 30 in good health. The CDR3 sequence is CASSQDQGGTYNEQFF. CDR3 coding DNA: TGCGCCAGCAGCCAAGATCAGGGGGGAACTTACAATGAGCAGTTCTTC.